The 28 T cell receptor beta chains below all came from one sample that was sequenced in a study of cytomegalovirus exposure and HLA in healthy donors. PCR involved 60 Vbeta and 13 Jbeta primers. Here immunoSEQ multiplex PCR was the method, and the copy in TCRdb shows in-frame clones only, minus some. The sample includes tens of thousands of clones, roughly 76% of them seen just once. The sample taken for sequencing was PBMCs. The source is a woman in her 30s in good health and CMV-seronegative.

This sequence joins TRBV15 and TRBJ2-7; TRBD2 matches 8 bases. Per the germline V gene, CDR1 is LNHNV and CDR2 is YYDKDF (reference sequence). The CDR3 runs 15 residues. After removal of 1 base from V and 4 bases from J, the junction contained 6 bases not matched to a gene. The CDR3 reads CATSRAGREGYEQYF. The CDR3 bases are TGTGCCACCAGCAGAGCCGGACGGGAGGGGTACGAGCAGTACTTC.

In regard to this clone: Other DNA sequences in this specimen translate into the identical CDR3. The rearrangement joins TRBV30 to TRBJ1-2, with unresolved D. Germline-derived CDR1 and CDR2 are GTSNPN and SVGIG (reference sequence). This CDR3 has 12 residues. V was clipped by 3 bases and J by 4 bases, with 9 bases between them. CDR3 DNA sequence: TGTGCCTGGAGCCCGGGAGGCTATGGCTACACCTTC. Protein: CAWSPGGYGYTF. The whole variable domain, remainder taken from reference TRBV30 and TRBJ1-2, is SQTIHQWPATLVQPVGSPLSLECTVEGTSNPNLYWYRQAAGRGLQLLFYSVGIGQISSEVPQNLSASRPQDRQFILSSKKLLLSDSGFYLCAWSPGGYGYTFGSGTRLTVV.

This clone occurred a few times. The V gene is TRBV5-1, the J gene TRBJ1-2; 8 nucleotides agree with TRBD1. The germline V gene has CDR1 SGHRS and CDR2 YFSETQ. The CDR3 is 15 amino acids. J gave up 7 bases and V 0 bases, and 8 bases lay outside the gene matches. The CDR3 sequence: CASSLVAGGHGGYTF. CDR3 in DNA: TGCGCCAGCAGCTTGGTGGCAGGGGGCCATGGTGGCTACACCTTC.

The V call is TRBV7-9, the J call TRBJ2-1; maybe TRBD2 (6 bases). Trimming took off 5 bases at V and 6 bases at J, with 14 bases between the two ends. Germline V lookup: CDR1 SEHNR, CDR2 FQNEAQ (reference sequence). This CDR3 spans 14 amino acids. The CDR3 reads CASSSRTTINEQFF. CDR3 nucleotide sequence: TGTGCCAGCAGCAGTCGGACTACCATCAATGAGCAGTTCTTC. Drawing the rest from reference TRBV7-9 and TRBJ2-1, the complete variable domain is DTGVSQNPRHKITKRGQNVTFRCDPISEHNRLYWYRQTLGQGPEFLTYFQNEAQLEKSRLLSDRFSAERPKGSFSTLEIQRTEQGDSAMYLCASSSRTTINEQFFGPGTRLTVL.

The CDR3 region is CASTPGRNTEAFF. DNA of the CDR3: TGTGCCAGCACTCCCGGGAGGAACACTGAAGCTTTCTTT. The chain uses TRBV6-6 and TRBJ1-1; D uncertain. CDR1 and CDR2 (germline): MNHNY, SVGAGI (reference sequence). The V end lost 7 bases, the J end lost 1 base, and 10 bases lay between the germline ends. This CDR3 contains 13 residues.

This chain joins TRBV20-1 and TRBJ1-5; no clear D gene. Per the germline V gene, CDR1 is DFQATT and CDR2 is SNEGSKA (reference sequence). The CDR3 is 9 amino acids. V was trimmed by 6 bases and J by 11 bases, leaving 8 bases between them. CDR3 amino acids: CSAPRSQHF. DNA for the CDR3: TGCAGTGCCCCCCGGTCCCAGCATTTT.

This chain uses TRBV30 with TRBJ2-3; TRBD1 matches at 9 bases. CDR3 length: 14 amino acids. The J segment lost 6 bases and the V segment lost 3 bases, leaving 7 bases of the junction unmatched. Germline assignment: CDR1 GTSNPN and CDR2 SVGIG (reference sequence). For the CDR3, the DNA is TGTGCCTGGAGCCGGGACAGGGCCTTTGATACGCAGTATTTT. Its protein is CAWSRDRAFDTQYF. The whole variable domain, remainder taken from reference TRBV30 and TRBJ2-3, is SQTIHQWPATLVQPVGSPLSLECTVEGTSNPNLYWYRQAAGRGLQLLFYSVGIGQISSEVPQNLSASRPQDRQFILSSKKLLLSDSGFYLCAWSRDRAFDTQYFGPGTRLTVL.

The rearrangement uses TRBV30 and TRBJ2-7; D is possibly TRBD2 (5 bases). V was cut by 5 bases and J by 2 bases, with 10 bases left in between. Germline lookup yields CDR1 GTSNPN and CDR2 SVGIG (reference sequence). This CDR3 is 12 amino acids long. Written as DNA, the CDR3 is TGTGCCTGGGCCGGGGTTCCCTACGAGCAGTACTTC. Residues: CAWAGVPYEQYF.

The J gene is TRBJ2-4, the V gene TRBV7-9, with 9 positions matching TRBD1. Trimming at V came to 4 bases and at J to 6 bases, leaving 7 bases not matched to a gene. CDR1 and CDR2 from the germline V gene are SEHNR and FQNEAQ (reference sequence). The CDR3 has 15 residues. The DNA for the CDR3 is TGTGCCAGCAGCTCCGAACAGGGGGCGGGAAACATTCAGTACTTC. It codes for CASSSEQGAGNIQYF. Full variable domain (missing parts from reference TRBV7-9 and TRBJ2-4): DTGVSQNPRHKITKRGQNVTFRCDPISEHNRLYWYRQTLGQGPEFLTYFQNEAQLEKSRLLSDRFSAERPKGSFSTLEIQRTEQGDSAMYLCASSSEQGAGNIQYFGAGTRLSVL.

V gene TRBV14 combines with J gene TRBJ2-7; 10 bases align to TRBD2. With V trimmed by 2 bases and J by 6 bases, 13 bases remained unmatched. This CDR3 comprises 17 residues. Looked up from germline, CDR1 is SGHDN and CDR2 is FVKESK. CDR3 in amino acids: CASSQHLALAGVGEQYF. DNA of the CDR3: TGTGCCAGCAGCCAACACCTCGCCCTAGCGGGAGTAGGCGAGCAGTACTTC. Full variable domain (remainder filled in from reference TRBV14 and TRBJ2-7): EAGVTQFPSHSVIEKGQTVTLRCDPISGHDNLYWYRRVMGKEIKFLLHFVKESKQDESGMPNNRFLAERTGGTYSTLKVQPAELEDSGVYFCASSQHLALAGVGEQYFGPGTRLTVT.

The CDR3 nucleotides are TGTGCCAGCAGCCTCGGACAGGGGACATACGAGCAGTACTTC. Translation gives CASSLGQGTYEQYF. The rearrangement links TRBV7-2 to TRBJ2-7; TRBD1 matches at 9 bases. Germline V gene data show CDR1 as SGHTA and CDR2 as FQGNSA. The V and J ends lost 5 bases and 4 bases, in that order; junction bases with no gene match: 6. This CDR3 region has 14 residues.

The DNA of the CDR3 is TGTGCCAGCAGTTTGCGGGGGCACCCGGGACTAGCGGGAGACAATGAGCAGTTCTTC. Translated, it gives CASSLRGHPGLAGDNEQFF. The V call is TRBV27, the J call TRBJ2-1, with 14 positions matching TRBD2. CDR1 is MNHEY and CDR2 is SMNVEV in the germline V gene (reference sequence). V shed 3 bases and J 5 bases; nucleotides not matched to a gene: 12. The CDR3 totals 19 residues.

The CDR3 protein is CAWSVGGGGETQYF. DNA for the CDR3: TGTGCCTGGAGTGTAGGGGGCGGAGGGGAGACCCAGTACTTC. The rearrangement uses TRBV30 and TRBJ2-5, with D possibly being TRBD1 (7 bases). V lost 0 bases, J lost 5 bases, and 13 bases lay in between. The germline V gene has CDR1 GTSNPN and CDR2 SVGIG (reference sequence). The CDR3 has 14 residues.

This clone was recorded only once. The chain carries TRBV20-1 and TRBJ1-2; no clear D. This CDR3 has 11 amino acids. Germline V gene data show CDR1 as DFQATT and CDR2 as SNEGSKA (reference sequence). Deletions cut 2 bases from V and 4 bases from J, with 5 bases between. CDR3 sequence (DNA): TGCAGTGCTAGACTTCGCTATGGCTACACCTTC. Protein: CSARLRYGYTF.

The V gene is TRBV5-1, the J gene TRBJ2-7; 9 nucleotides align to TRBD1. The length of the CDR3 is 15 residues. Trimming at V came to 4 bases and at J to 3 bases, leaving 8 bases not matched to a gene. Germline CDR1 SGHRS, CDR2 YFSETQ. In nucleotides, the CDR3 is TGCGCCAGCAGCATGGACAGGGGAGGAGGCTACGAGCAGTACTTC. It specifies CASSMDRGGGYEQYF.

The rearrangement links TRBV5-1 to TRBJ2-1; 7 positions match TRBD1. Per the germline V gene, CDR1 is SGHRS and CDR2 is YFSETQ. This CDR3 has 16 residues. Trimming cost V 6 bases and J 8 bases; bases outside gene matches: 17. The CDR3 DNA sequence: TGCGCCAGCACCCTAGGAAGGGGGCGCGTCGTGGATGAGCAGTTCTTC. It translates to CASTLGRGRVVDEQFF.

V gene TRBV29-1 combines with J gene TRBJ1-1; TRBD1 is a possible D gene (5 bases). The CDR3 length is 14 residues. Trimming left V 4 bases short and J 0 bases short, with 12 bases between. Looked up from germline, CDR1 is SQVTM and CDR2 is ANQGSEA. The CDR3 is CSVVGALLNTEAFF. CDR3 in DNA: TGCAGCGTTGTTGGGGCACTCCTGAACACTGAAGCTTTCTTT.

The gene calls are TRBV11-2 and TRBJ1-1; 7 nucleotides align to TRBD1. Germline lookup yields CDR1 SGHAT and CDR2 FQNNGV. The CDR3 runs 15 residues. V lost 1 base and J lost 1; bases outside the gene matches: 3. The CDR3, as DNA: TGTGCCAGCAGCTTAGCGAGGACAGGGAACACTGAAGCTTTCTTT. This sequence encodes CASSLARTGNTEAFF.

The chain carries TRBV6-6 and TRBJ2-5; TRBD1 might be the D (6 bases). Matching the DNA end better, TRBJ2-7 makes the J call doubtful. Germline loops: CDR1 MNHNY, CDR2 SVGAGI (reference sequence). This CDR3 spans 15 amino acids. CDR3: CASSPSAGQNYEQYF. DNA for the CDR3: TGTGCCAGCAGTCCATCGGCCGGACAGAATTACGAGCAGTACTTC.

The chain employs TRBV28 and TRBJ2-7, with D perhaps matching TRBD2 (5 bases). V was clipped by 3 bases and J by 5 bases, with 8 bases between them. The CDR3 loop spans 12 amino acids. Germline CDR1 reads MDHEN; CDR2 reads SYDVKM. CDR3: CASSFRGDEQYF. As DNA, the CDR3 is TGTGCCAGCAGTTTCCGGGGAGACGAGCAGTACTTC.

This clone was found once. CDR3 amino acids: CASSFREGAEAFF. CDR3 sequence (DNA): TGTGCCAGCAGTTTCAGGGAGGGTGCTGAAGCTTTCTTT. V gene TRBV27 combines with J gene TRBJ1-1, with D possibly matching TRBD1 (5 bases). The germline V gene encodes CDR1 MNHEY and CDR2 SMNVEV (reference sequence). The CDR3 sequence is 13 residues long. V was clipped by 3 bases and J by 6 bases, with 11 bases between them.

The J gene is TRBJ1-2, the V gene TRBV30; a weak D match, TRBD1 (5 bases). Germline lookup yields CDR1 GTSNPN and CDR2 SVGIG (reference sequence). This CDR3 has 13 residues. Deletions cut 4 bases from V and 2 bases from J, with 11 bases between. DNA of the CDR3: TGTGCCTGGAAGGCAGGGAGGAACTATGGCTACACCTTC. This gives the protein CAWKAGRNYGYTF.

The CDR3 sequence is CASSYTPHRGLYGYTF. The CDR3 DNA reads as TGTGCCAGCAGTTACACCCCCCACAGGGGACTCTATGGCTACACCTTC. This chain links TRBV6-5 with TRBJ1-2; 7 nucleotides align to TRBD1. J lost 4 bases, V lost 2 bases, and 10 bases had no gene match. The V gene's germline CDR1 is MNHEY and CDR2 SVGAGI. CDR3 length equals 16 residues.

The rearrangement links TRBV9 to TRBJ2-2; 7 nucleotides agree with TRBD2. Germline V lookup: CDR1 SGDLS, CDR2 YYNGEE. Trimming removed 0 bases from V and 9 bases from J; junction bases left unmatched: 8. This CDR3 comprises 15 residues. The CDR3 loop reads CASSVDPGRDRELFF. DNA of the CDR3: TGTGCCAGCAGCGTAGATCCTGGGAGGGACCGGGAGCTGTTTTTT.

The chain couples TRBV9 to TRBJ2-3; 9 positions match TRBD2. The germline gives CDR1 SGDLS, CDR2 YYNGEE. The CDR3 consists of 15 residues. V lost 0 bases, J lost 6 bases, and 5 bases stayed unmatched. The CDR3 protein is CASSVGLAGFDTQYF. The CDR3 bases are TGTGCCAGCAGCGTAGGGCTAGCGGGATTCGATACGCAGTATTTT.

V gene TRBV28 combines with J gene TRBJ1-1; 9 bases are shared with TRBD1. Germline lookup yields CDR1 MDHEN and CDR2 SYDVKM. The CDR3 is 14 amino acids. With 6 bases clipped from V and 1 base from J, the junction kept 3 bases outside the gene matches. CDR3 nucleotide sequence: TGTGCCAGCAGGGTGGACAGGGGGAACACTGAAGCTTTCTTT. Translated: CASRVDRGNTEAFF.

This sequence joins TRBV4-1 and TRBJ2-7, with D perhaps TRBD1 (6 bases). Trimming pared 1 base from V and 3 bases from J, leaving 16 bases between. The germline gives CDR1 MGHRA, CDR2 YSYEKL. The CDR3 is 16 amino acids. CDR3 in amino acids: CASSQASPGTNYEQYF. The CDR3 DNA follows: TGCGCCAGCAGCCAAGCTTCTCCCGGGACAAACTACGAGCAGTACTTC.

The chain combines TRBV18 with TRBJ2-2, with 8 bases lining up with TRBD2. The length of the CDR3 is 16 residues. The germline gives CDR1 KGHSH, CDR2 LQKENI. V shed 1 base, J shed 1 base, and the junction held 2 bases outside the gene matches. The CDR3 sequence: CASSPLTSGNTGELFF. For the CDR3, the DNA is TGTGCCAGCTCACCACTTACTAGCGGGAACACCGGGGAGCTGTTTTTT.